This T cell receptor beta chain was obtained from a study of identical twins. This clonotype came up a few times. Its antigen is still unknown. CDR3 length equals 16 residues. Trimming took 1 base from V and 0 from J; bases not matched to a gene: 6. The V gene's germline CDR1 is DFQATT and CDR2 SNEGSKA (reference sequence). Study observations and caveats: Twin pairs had excess sharing that was weaker in beta out-of-frame sequences.

From the 5' RACE reads, TCRdb called clonotypes with MiXCR, one entry per CDR3 protein. The sample carries 310,000 or so distinct CDR3 sequences, roughly 8.6% recorded once. These data also featured in a second study, about yellow fever vaccine responses in identical twins.

The clonotype originates from a woman aged 18-29 years in good health. The sample comprised CD8+ T cells sorted from blood. This chain links TRBV20-1 with TRBJ2-4, with 7 bases that match TRBD2. In DNA form, the CDR3 reads TGCAGTGCTAGAGCGTGGGCGGGAGAAGCCAAAAACATTCAGTACTTC. As protein: CSARAWAGEAKNIQYF.